The 24 T cell receptor beta chains in this list originate from one sample, sequenced in a study of shared clonotypes between healthy human individuals. Data came from immunoSEQ multiplex PCR; TCRdb stores just in-frame clones and leaves some out. The sample lists hundreds of thousands of clones, 70% to 80% occurring once. The sequenced material came from PBMCs. Receptors originate from a woman aged 35 to 49 in good health. Some clones in this sample may be carry-over from other donors' samples.

The chain links TRBV7-9 to TRBJ1-2; possibly TRBD1 for D (5 bases). Trimming removed 1 base at V and 7 bases at J, with 10 bases between. CDR1 and CDR2 (germline): SEHNR, FQNEAQ (reference sequence). There are 13 residues in the CDR3. The CDR3 region is CASSLGGASGYTF. The CDR3 coding sequence is TGTGCCAGCAGCTTAGGCGGGGCAAGTGGCTACACCTTC.

The chain couples TRBV5-1 to TRBJ2-5; D is undetermined. V was shortened by 0 bases and J by 2 bases, with 8 bases between the two germline ends. This CDR3 has 14 amino acids. The germline V gene encodes CDR1 SGHRS and CDR2 YFSETQ. CDR3 in DNA: TGCGCCAGCAGCTTGGTGGCCCCACAAGAGACCCAGTACTTC. Translated, it gives CASSLVAPQETQYF.

The chain links TRBV19 to TRBJ1-2; the match to TRBD1 covers 9 bases. V trimming: 4 bases; J trimming: 4 bases; junction bases outside the gene matches: 4. The germline V gene has CDR1 LNHDA and CDR2 SQIVND (reference sequence). CDR3 size: 14 residues. The chain's CDR3 is CASSTRTGAYGYTF. For the CDR3, the DNA is TGTGCCAGTAGTACTCGGACAGGGGCCTATGGCTACACCTTC.

J is TRBJ1-1 and V is TRBV18; D unresolved. The V and J ends lost 3 bases and 6 bases respectively, with 11 bases between them. The CDR3 length is 13 residues. Germline loops: CDR1 KGHSH, CDR2 LQKENI. The CDR3 coding sequence is TGTGCCAGCTCACCCTTGTCGTTGGCTGAAGCTTTCTTT. Its protein is CASSPLSLAEAFF.

The J gene is TRBJ2-7, the V gene TRBV9, with 9 bases aligning to TRBD1. CDR3 length: 16 amino acids. V lost 4 bases to trimming and J lost 6 bases; unmatched junction nucleotides: 14. The V gene's germline CDR1 is SGDLS and CDR2 YYNGEE. The CDR3 coding sequence is TGTGCCAGCAGCCGGGGGTTCGGACAGGGGAGAGGCGAGCAGTACTTC. It is translated as CASSRGFGQGRGEQYF.

This clone has only a few counts. This chain links TRBV28 with TRBJ2-7; 9 bases map to TRBD2. The junction had 12 bases not matched to a gene; V was cut back by 7 bases and J by 2 bases. The CDR3 totals 16 residues. Looked up from germline, CDR1 is MDHEN and CDR2 is SYDVKM. Written as DNA, the CDR3 is TGTGCCAGCACCCAAAGGGGTAGCGGGAGTACCTACGAGCAGTACTTC. Protein product: CASTQRGSGSTYEQYF. Complete variable domain (other parts from reference TRBV28 and TRBJ2-7): DVKVTQSSRYLVKRTGEKVFLECVQDMDHENMFWYRQDPGLGLRLIYFSYDVKMKEKGDIPEGYSVSREKKERFSLILESASTNQTSMYLCASTQRGSGSTYEQYFGPGTRLTVT.

This clone showed up many times. V gene TRBV6-4 combines with J gene TRBJ1-5; TRBD1 is a possible D gene (6 bases). Germline assignment: CDR1 MRHNA and CDR2 SNTAGT. The CDR3 covers 14 residues. V was shortened by 0 bases and J by 6 bases, with 9 bases between the two germline ends. The CDR3 sequence: CASSDSAGAQPQHF. In DNA, the CDR3 is TGTGCCAGCAGTGACTCAGCGGGGGCTCAGCCCCAGCATTTT.

This chain joins TRBV7-9 and TRBJ1-1, with 9 bases aligning to TRBD1. The CDR3 contains 13 residues. Germline-derived CDR1 and CDR2 are SEHNR and FQNEAQ (reference sequence). V dropped 5 bases and J dropped 10; count of bases not matched to a gene: 8. The CDR3 sequence is CASSLTGGFGAFF. CDR3 bases: TGTGCCAGCAGCCTGACAGGGGGGTTTGGAGCTTTCTTT.

Regarding this clone: A far larger clone lies a single base away; this is likely a read error. Other DNA sequences in this sample translate to the same CDR3. The chain employs TRBV28 and TRBJ2-1, with a weak D call TRBD2 (5 bases). Germline V gene data show CDR1 as MDHEN and CDR2 as SYDVKM. Deletions cut 6 bases from V and 0 bases from J, with 6 bases between. The CDR3 totals 13 residues. CDR3 amino acids: CASRGSSYNEQFF. CDR3 nucleotide sequence: TGTGCCAGCAGAGGGAGCTCCTACAATGAGCAGTTCTTC.

The V gene is TRBV18, the J gene TRBJ2-7; a weak D match, TRBD1 (6 bases). Germline V gene sequence: CDR1 KGHSH, CDR2 LQKENI. The V gene lost 3 bases and the J gene lost 6 bases, with 9 bases spanning the gap. CDR3 size: 12 residues. CDR3 DNA sequence: TGTGCCAGCTCACCTACAGGGACCGAGCAGTACTTC. Its translation: CASSPTGTEQYF. The full variable domain, with the rest looked up from reference TRBV18 and TRBJ2-7, is NAGVMQNPRHLVRRRGQEARLRCSPMKGHSHVYWYRQLPEEGLKFMVYLQKENIIDESGMPKERFSAEFPKEGPSILRIQQVVRGDSAAYFCASSPTGTEQYFGPGTRLTVT.

This chain connects TRBV7-9 to TRBJ2-3; 7 bases align to TRBD1. The germline V gene has CDR1 SEHNR and CDR2 FQNEAQ (reference sequence). Losses at the gene ends were 10 bases for V and 0 bases for J; bases not matched to a gene: 4. The CDR3 contains 13 residues. DNA for the CDR3: TGTGCCACTGACAGGGAGAGCACAGATACGCAGTATTTT. It yields the protein CATDRESTDTQYF.

This clone was picked up many times. This chain links TRBV11-2 with TRBJ2-7; the D gene is possibly TRBD1 (5 bases). V dropped 5 bases and J dropped 1 base, with 15 bases sitting between them. This CDR3 has 15 amino acids. Germline V CDR1 and CDR2: SGHAT, FQNNGV. CDR3 protein: CASSLSQDISYEQYF. The DNA for the CDR3 is TGTGCCAGCAGCCTCTCCCAGGACATATCCTACGAGCAGTACTTC. Full variable domain (remainder filled in from reference TRBV11-2 and TRBJ2-7): EAGVAQSPRYKIIEKRQSVAFWCNPISGHATLYWYQQILGQGPKLLIQFQNNGVVDDSQLPKDRFSAERLKGVDSTLKIQPAKLEDSAVYLCASSLSQDISYEQYFGPGTRLTVT.

Turning to this clone: The sample contains more than one DNA sequence encoding this CDR3. The gene calls are TRBV18 and TRBJ1-1; possibly TRBD1 for D (6 bases). The V end was cut by 0 bases, the J end by 5 bases, with 13 bases between. CDR1 and CDR2 (germline): KGHSH, LQKENI. This CDR3 contains 15 residues. The CDR3 DNA sequence: TGTGCCAGCTCACCACCGGGCAGGGGAGGTACTGAAGCTTTCTTT. Its protein is CASSPPGRGGTEAFF.

The V gene is TRBV6-6, the J gene TRBJ2-7; D might be TRBD1 or TRBD2, each matching 5 bases. Trimming took off 0 bases at V and 10 bases at J, with 19 bases between the two ends. CDR1 is MNHNY, CDR2 SVGAGI, per germline (reference sequence). The CDR3 has 15 amino acids. CDR3 DNA: TGTGCCAGCAGTTACTCTTATGCAGGGAGTGAAGTCCAGTACTTC. Protein sequence: CASSYSYAGSEVQYF.

The chain joins TRBV19 to TRBJ2-3, with 7 bases fitting TRBD2. Per the germline V gene, CDR1 is LNHDA and CDR2 is SQIVND (reference sequence). V lost 5 bases and J lost 6; bases outside the gene matches: 11. The CDR3 runs 15 residues. The CDR3 region is CASSYAGVEGDTQYF. The CDR3 DNA is TGTGCCAGTAGTTATGCGGGAGTGGAAGGGGATACGCAGTATTTT.

This rearrangement joins TRBV28 to TRBJ1-5; D possibly corresponds to TRBD1 (5 bases). V lost 7 bases to trimming and J lost 0 bases, with 13 bases between them. Germline lookup yields CDR1 MDHEN and CDR2 SYDVKM. This CDR3 comprises 15 residues. The CDR3 DNA follows: TGTGCCAGCACGAGGGGCTTTTTTAGCAATCAGCCCCAGCATTTT. As protein: CASTRGFFSNQPQHF. Full variable domain (outside the CDR3, taken from reference TRBV28 and TRBJ1-5): DVKVTQSSRYLVKRTGEKVFLECVQDMDHENMFWYRQDPGLGLRLIYFSYDVKMKEKGDIPEGYSVSREKKERFSLILESASTNQTSMYLCASTRGFFSNQPQHFGDGTRLSIL.

CDR3 DNA: TGTGCCTGGAGTCACGGTGCAGGATATAATCCCGGGGAGCTGTTTTTT. Amino acid sequence: CAWSHGAGYNPGELFF. The chain is built from TRBV30 and TRBJ2-2; D unclear. V gave up 2 bases and J gave up 6 bases, with 19 bases separating them. This CDR3 region has 16 residues. Germline V lookup: CDR1 GTSNPN, CDR2 SVGIG (reference sequence).

The chain combines TRBV19 with TRBJ1-2; a possible D gene is TRBD1 (5 bases). The CDR3 is made up of 13 amino acids. Trimming stripped 5 bases from V and 8 bases from J, with 15 bases between. CDR1 LNHDA and CDR2 SQIVND come from the germline V gene (reference sequence). CDR3 nucleotide sequence: TGTGCCAGTAGTCGTCCGGGGGGACCCGGCTACACCTTC. Its translation is CASSRPGGPGYTF.

This chain uses TRBV29-1 with TRBJ2-2; 11 positions agree with TRBD2. The J segment lost 4 bases and the V segment lost 7 bases, leaving 14 bases of the junction unmatched. Germline assignment: CDR1 SQVTM and CDR2 ANQGSEA. This CDR3 is 17 amino acids long. CDR3 DNA sequence: TGCAGCGCGGGGGGGCGGGCTAGCGGGAGGAGCACCGGGGAGCTGTTTTTT. This sequence encodes CSAGGRASGRSTGELFF.

A word on this clone: The same CDR3 also results from other DNA sequences found in this sample. The CDR3 nucleotides read TGTGCCAGCAGCTTAGCTGGGGCCACAGATACGCAGTATTTT. The encoded protein is CASSLAGATDTQYF. The gene calls are TRBV7-9 and TRBJ2-3, with D perhaps TRBD1 (5 bases). This CDR3 contains 14 residues. With 0 bases removed from V and 2 bases from J, the gap between germline ends came to 6 bases. Per the germline V gene, CDR1 is SEHNR and CDR2 is FQNEAQ (reference sequence).

The rearrangement joins TRBV9 to TRBJ1-2; D is perhaps TRBD1 (6 bases). CDR3 length equals 15 residues. Germline CDR1 is SGDLS and CDR2 is YYNGEE. V dropped 0 bases and J dropped 3 bases, with 12 bases sitting between them. The CDR3 spells CASSVVGGPDYGYTF. CDR3 coding DNA: TGTGCCAGCAGCGTAGTGGGGGGGCCGGACTATGGCTACACCTTC.

This clone was detected once. The chain combines TRBV25-1 with TRBJ1-4, with 12 bases lining up with TRBD1. The CDR3 totals 17 residues. The germline gives CDR1 MGHDK, CDR2 SYGVNS. Trimming removed 2 bases from V and 8 bases from J; junction bases left unmatched: 9. The CDR3 loop is CASSEALGQGAREKLFF. In DNA, the CDR3 is TGTGCCAGCAGTGAAGCCTTGGGACAGGGGGCCCGGGAAAAACTGTTTTTT.

This chain connects TRBV5-1 to TRBJ2-1; D ambiguous. CDR3 length: 15 residues. The V end lost 3 bases, the J end lost 0 bases, and 10 bases lay between the germline ends. CDR1 is SGHRS, CDR2 YFSETQ, per germline. The CDR3, as DNA: TGCGCCAGCAGCTCGATTCCGAGCTCCTACAATGAGCAGTTCTTC. This encodes CASSSIPSSYNEQFF.

V usage is TRBV28 and J usage is TRBJ2-3; maybe TRBD2 (6 bases). Deletions cut 3 bases from V and 2 bases from J, with 18 bases between. The CDR3 consists of 17 residues. CDR1 MDHEN and CDR2 SYDVKM come from the germline V gene. In nucleotides, the CDR3 is TGTGCCAGCAGTTTCCCAGCTGGGCGGGGCCCCACAGATACGCAGTATTTT. This codes for CASSFPAGRGPTDTQYF. The full variable domain, in which reference TRBV28 and TRBJ2-3 provide the parts outside the CDR3, is DVKVTQSSRYLVKRTGEKVFLECVQDMDHENMFWYRQDPGLGLRLIYFSYDVKMKEKGDIPEGYSVSREKKERFSLILESASTNQTSMYLCASSFPAGRGPTDTQYFGPGTRLTVL.